Shown below are 3 T cell receptor beta chains from a single sample sequenced in a study of Ad26.COV2.S vaccination and SARS-CoV-2 variants. Indicated treatment: some 20 received Ad26.COV2.S at low or high dose, single or two shots; several received placebo; per-sample allocation not given. After the first vaccine or placebo injection, samples were drawn on day 63. The data were produced by immunoSEQ multiplex PCR, yet TCRdb's version contains in-frame clones alone and is incomplete. The table shows around 370,000 clones, with 70% to 90% occurring only once. The sequencing used peripheral blood, collected in a trial of Ad26.COV2.S vaccine versus placebo. The receptors stem from a person between 18 and 65 years old who received the Ad26.COV2.S COVID-19 vaccine or a placebo.

There are a few counts of this clone. The V gene is TRBV6-2 or TRBV6-3, the J gene TRBJ2-1; D is possibly TRBD1 or TRBD2 (6 bases each). This CDR3 has 17 amino acids. Germline V gene lookup returns CDR1 MNHEY and CDR2 SVGEGT. Trimming left V 4 bases short and J 0 bases short, with 16 bases between. CDR3 in DNA: TGTGCCAGCAGTTCTGGCGGTTGGGGGGCCTCCTACAATGAGCAGTTCTTC. Its translation: CASSSGGWGASYNEQFF.

This clone was found a few times. The chain combines TRBV7-9 with TRBJ1-6; the D gene is possibly TRBD1 (5 bases). This CDR3 is built from 15 residues. Germline V gene data show CDR1 as SEHNR and CDR2 as FQNEAQ (reference sequence). Trimming stripped 3 bases from V and 0 bases from J, with 6 bases between. CDR3 amino acids: CASSLQGSYNSPLHF. CDR3 nucleotides: TGTGCCAGCAGCTTGCAGGGCTCCTATAATTCACCCCTCCACTTT.

This rearrangement joins TRBV27 to TRBJ1-2; the D is unclear. Germline V gives CDR1 MNHEY, CDR2 SMNVEV (reference sequence). Trimming shortened V by 11 bases and J by 8 bases, and 21 bases separated the two germline ends. The CDR3 is 13 residues long. The CDR3 loop reads CASRKENNWGYTF. In DNA form, the CDR3 reads TGTGCCTCCAGAAAGGAGAATAACTGGGGCTACACCTTC.